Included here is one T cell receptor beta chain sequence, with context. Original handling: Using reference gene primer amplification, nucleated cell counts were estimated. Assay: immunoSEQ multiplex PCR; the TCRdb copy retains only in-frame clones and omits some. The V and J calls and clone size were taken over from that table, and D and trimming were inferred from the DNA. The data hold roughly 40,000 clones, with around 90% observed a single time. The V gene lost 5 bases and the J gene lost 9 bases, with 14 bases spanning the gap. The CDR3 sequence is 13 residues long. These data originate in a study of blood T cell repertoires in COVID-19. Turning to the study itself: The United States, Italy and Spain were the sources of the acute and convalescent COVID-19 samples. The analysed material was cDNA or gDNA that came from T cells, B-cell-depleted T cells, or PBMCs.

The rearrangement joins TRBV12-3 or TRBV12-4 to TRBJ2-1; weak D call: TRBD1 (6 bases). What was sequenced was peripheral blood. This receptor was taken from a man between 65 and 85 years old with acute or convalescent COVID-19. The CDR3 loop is CASSTRQVSEQFF. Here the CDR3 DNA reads TGTGCCAGCAGTACCCGACAGGTCAGTGAGCAGTTCTTC.